Given below is one T cell receptor (beta chain) in context. As yet, its antigen is unknown. With 60 Vbeta and 13 Jbeta primers, the PCR was carried out. Only in-frame clones appear in the TCRdb table, and some are missing; sequencing was by immunoSEQ multiplex PCR. The sample yields over 150,000 clones, around 79% seen once. Germline-derived CDR1 and CDR2 are MNHEY and SMNVEV (reference sequence). The V gene lost 4 bases and the J gene lost 4 bases, with 16 bases spanning the gap. The CDR3 has 15 residues. The data belong to a study of cytomegalovirus exposure and HLA in healthy donors. General observations from the study: Later on, an analysis tied 15,000 or so TCR beta sequences to HLA alleles at 0.05 false discovery rate. TCR sequences were mostly rare, though some public TCRs occurred in many donors. According to a later analysis, donors in an Asian-associated ancestry cluster reportedly had fewer N-insertions than the roughly 720-donor mean.

Sequenced: PBMCs. This sequence was found in a man aged 18 to 35 in good health and CMV-seronegative. The V call is TRBV27, the J call TRBJ1-2; TRBD1 is a possible D gene (5 bases). The CDR3, as DNA: TGTGCCAGCAGTTCGGGGATCTTCGGGGGCTATGGCTACACCTTC. It translates to CASSSGIFGGYGYTF.